This T cell receptor beta chain was sequenced for a study of T cell repertoires in cytomegalovirus infection. As for the study in general: Public TCR beta signatures indicated both CMV infection and matching HLA type. The study's findings and limits: Carriage of CMV together with the relevant HLA was identifiable through cumulative public TCR beta family frequency. HLA-C-restricted TCR beta clonotypes specific for CMV led the ex vivo response.

TCRdb fed the reads into MiXCR, producing one record per CDR3 protein. The table has approximately 500,000 distinct CDR3 sequences, 16% seen once; the top ten hold roughly 25%. Ten or more counts support this clonotype. Its matching antigen is unknown. This CDR3 contains 14 residues. CDR1 is SEHNR and CDR2 is FQNEAQ in the germline V gene (reference sequence). V trimming: 4 bases; J trimming: 6 bases; junction bases outside the gene matches: 8. This clonotype was sampled from a human donor in good health (CMV status not recorded). Some clones in this sample may be carry-over from other donors' samples. This chain uses TRBV7-9 with TRBJ2-7; 8 nucleotides align to TRBD2. The sample was CD8+ T cells from PBMCs. The CDR3 protein is CASSSLAGLGEQYF. Written as DNA, the CDR3 is TGTGCCAGCAGCTCTTTAGCGGGATTGGGCGAGCAGTACTTC.